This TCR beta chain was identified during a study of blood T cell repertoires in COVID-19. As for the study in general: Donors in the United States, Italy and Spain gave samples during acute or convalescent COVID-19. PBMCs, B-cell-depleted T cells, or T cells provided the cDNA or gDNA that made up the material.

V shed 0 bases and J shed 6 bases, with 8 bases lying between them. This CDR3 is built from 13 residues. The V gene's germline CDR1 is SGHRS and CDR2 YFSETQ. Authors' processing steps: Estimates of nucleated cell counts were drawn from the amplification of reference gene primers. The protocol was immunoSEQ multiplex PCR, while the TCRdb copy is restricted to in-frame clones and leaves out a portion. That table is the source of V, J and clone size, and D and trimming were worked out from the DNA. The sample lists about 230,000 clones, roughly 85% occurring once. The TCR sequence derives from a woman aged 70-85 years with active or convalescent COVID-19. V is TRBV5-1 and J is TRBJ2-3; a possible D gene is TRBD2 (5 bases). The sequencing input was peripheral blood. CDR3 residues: CASSLVGEDTQYF. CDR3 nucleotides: TGCGCCAGCAGCTTGGTTGGGGAGGATACGCAGTATTTT.